A selection of T cell receptor beta chains follows, all from one sample in a study of Tregs in tolerant kidney transplant recipients. Produced via immunoSEQ multiplex PCR; TCRdb's table is partial and in-frame only. This sample has about 110,000 clones, with roughly 89% found just once. Sequenced material: CD4+ T cells from blood, taken before the transplant. These receptors came from a human donor who received a combined kidney and bone marrow transplant. Both conserved end residues are trimmed from each CDR3. Size is omitted from some rows. Given values are once, few, many or a class for expanded clones.

v_call: TRBV27
clone_size: once
j_call: TRBJ2-7
cdr3_aa: ASSPYRDRPLYEQY

v_call: TRBV2
clone_size: NA
j_call: TRBJ2-3
cdr3_aa: ASSVSPWPSGDTDTQY

v_call: TRBV7-2
clone_size: few
j_call: TRBJ1-2
cdr3_aa: ASTSWGGRYT

v_call: TRBV29-1
clone_size: NA
j_call: TRBJ2-3
cdr3_aa: SLGHGAGGTDTQY

v_call: TRBV12-5
clone_size: NA
j_call: TRBJ1-4
cdr3_aa: ASGPGQTNEKLF

v_call: TRBV19
clone_size: NA
j_call: TRBJ1-5
cdr3_aa: ASSIGQFNQPQH

v_call: TRBV2
clone_size: NA
j_call: TRBJ1-1
cdr3_aa: ANLLGAVLNTEAF

v_call: TRBV10-3
clone_size: NA
j_call: TRBJ2-1
cdr3_aa: AISGGLAGGEQF

v_call: TRBV28
clone_size: NA
j_call: TRBJ1-2
cdr3_aa: ASSLAVTGYT

v_call: TRBV30
clone_size: few
j_call: TRBJ1-5
cdr3_aa: AWSGPAGPQH

v_call: TRBV6-6
clone_size: once
j_call: TRBJ1-5
cdr3_aa: ASSYDRSNQPQH

v_call: TRBV7-2
clone_size: NA
j_call: TRBJ2-7
cdr3_aa: ASSLGGVGTLYEQY

v_call: TRBV4-1
clone_size: NA
j_call: TRBJ2-7
cdr3_aa: ASSQGRVIPGEQY

v_call: TRBV30
clone_size: NA
j_call: TRBJ1-2
cdr3_aa: AWSVNLLNYGYT

v_call: TRBV5-4
clone_size: NA
j_call: TRBJ1-2
cdr3_aa: ASSLNRGDYGYT

v_call: TRBV7-9
clone_size: NA
j_call: TRBJ2-7
cdr3_aa: ASSFSGGPYEQY

v_call: TRBV5-6
clone_size: NA
j_call: TRBJ1-6
cdr3_aa: ASSLMTGGSNNSPLH

v_call: TRBV19
clone_size: NA
j_call: TRBJ2-1
cdr3_aa: ASTQTGSSYNEQF

v_call: TRBV18
clone_size: few
j_call: TRBJ1-5
cdr3_aa: ASSPPEVPQPQH

v_call: TRBV30
clone_size: NA
j_call: TRBJ1-5
cdr3_aa: AWSVGGDQPQH

v_call: TRBV4-1
clone_size: NA
j_call: TRBJ2-3
cdr3_aa: ASSQTPAGSGTDTQY

v_call: TRBV9
clone_size: NA
j_call: TRBJ2-1
cdr3_aa: ASSVGLAGYEQF

v_call: TRBV7-2
clone_size: NA
j_call: TRBJ2-7
cdr3_aa: ASSPPGTGGREQY

v_call: TRBV7-8
clone_size: NA
j_call: TRBJ2-7
cdr3_aa: ASSLTHKKYEQY

v_call: TRBV7-8
clone_size: NA
j_call: TRBJ2-7
cdr3_aa: ASSLQGPYEQY

v_call: TRBV6-5
clone_size: NA
j_call: TRBJ2-1
cdr3_aa: ASSYTQGWEQF

v_call: TRBV18
clone_size: NA
j_call: TRBJ2-7
cdr3_aa: ASSPGLAGDEQY

v_call: TRBV18
clone_size: NA
j_call: TRBJ1-2
cdr3_aa: ASSPGTAKTNYGYT

v_call: TRBV7-2
clone_size: NA
j_call: TRBJ2-3
cdr3_aa: ASSLASGVTDTQY

v_call: TRBV30
clone_size: NA
j_call: TRBJ2-7
cdr3_aa: AWSGYSTSGSYEQY

v_call: TRBV5-1
clone_size: once
j_call: TRBJ1-3
cdr3_aa: ASSLAPGGNTIY

v_call: TRBV4-1
clone_size: NA
j_call: TRBJ1-2
cdr3_aa: ASSPGTGLNGYT

v_call: TRBV5-8
clone_size: NA
j_call: TRBJ1-2
cdr3_aa: ASSSRANYGYT

v_call: TRBV11-2
clone_size: NA
j_call: TRBJ2-1
cdr3_aa: ASSRLAGGGDEQF

v_call: TRBV9
clone_size: NA
j_call: TRBJ1-5
cdr3_aa: ASSAGHTSSNQPQH

v_call: TRBV5-1
clone_size: NA
j_call: TRBJ1-3
cdr3_aa: ASSPAVGQGNTIY

v_call: TRBV6-5
clone_size: NA
j_call: TRBJ1-4
cdr3_aa: ASSTGFPVEKLF

v_call: TRBV14
clone_size: NA
j_call: TRBJ2-7
cdr3_aa: ASSPNRGPYEQY

v_call: TRBV18
clone_size: NA
j_call: TRBJ2-3
cdr3_aa: ASSPGAGQSTDTQY

v_call: TRBV19
clone_size: NA
j_call: TRBJ1-2
cdr3_aa: ASSIKAGARNYGYT

v_call: TRBV7-2
clone_size: NA
j_call: TRBJ2-6
cdr3_aa: ASSYTLLTGSGANVLT

v_call: TRBV13
clone_size: NA
j_call: TRBJ2-7
cdr3_aa: ASSFRQGLYEQY

v_call: TRBV5-1
clone_size: NA
j_call: TRBJ1-5
cdr3_aa: ASSEGAGNQPQH